The source of this T cell receptor beta chain is a study of vaccination and CD4 T cells after COVID-19. Background on the study: The convalescents included six males and four females, and among them two were Hispanic while seven were Caucasian. Vaccination of participants consisted of two doses of either BNT162b2 or mRNA-1273 vaccine. The interval from dose two to post-vaccine sampling had a median of around 79 days, and it ranged from 14 to 241.

Of note for this clonotype: The antigen is not known.

Trimming stripped 3 bases from V and 2 bases from J, with 15 bases between. This CDR3 is 16 amino acids long. Per germline, CDR1 MRHNA and CDR2 SNTAGT. Cultured CD4+ T cell DNA underwent sequencing with the Oncomine TCR Beta short-read assay. Cultured CD4+ T cells were the source of extracted genomic DNA. TCRdb used MiXCR to reprocess the PCR reads, holding one entry per CDR3 protein. The repertoire includes about 23,000 distinct CDR3 sequences, around three fifths of them detected once, and approximately 3% sits in the top ten. The treatment denotes: approximately 11-day PBMC culture with coronavirus spike peptide pools or control peptides (ViraFEST assay).

This receptor was taken from a human donor who had recovered from COVID-19. The V call is TRBV6-4, the J call TRBJ2-3; no definite D call. Sequenced: CD4+ T cells from blood, cultured in vitro. Written as DNA, the CDR3 is TGTGCCAGCAGTGATTTTAGGGATCCCTCCACAGATACGCAGTATTTT. This translates into CASSDFRDPSTDTQYF.